Listed below are T cell receptor beta chains from one sample, sequenced in a study of blood T cells in healthy people across ages. TCRdb reprocessed the 5' RACE reads via MiXCR and lists one record per CDR3 protein. The sample carries around 500,000 distinct CDR3 sequences, under 55% recorded once. Sequenced input: blood. The receptor set was obtained from a man older than 75 in good health. Both conserved end residues are part of each CDR3. D genes are given only for firm matches. Where a row states a size, it is once, few, many or the class of an expanded clone; other rows omit it.

.	.	TRBV29-1	TRBJ1-2	CSVAFSYGYTF	TGCAGCGTGGCATTTAGTTATGGCTACACCTTC
.	.	TRBV20-1	TRBJ2-5	CSAKRGGGQETQYF	TGCAGTGCTAAGAGGGGAGGGGGGCAAGAGACCCAGTACTTC
few	TRBD1	TRBV7-9	TRBJ1-2	CASSLSRGGYTF	TGTGCCAGCAGCTTATCCAGGGGGGGCTACACCTTC
.	.	TRBV6-6	TRBJ1-2	CASRPFQGLGYGYTF	TGTGCCAGCAGACCATTTCAGGGGCTAGGCTATGGCTACACCTTC
.	TRBD1	TRBV12-3/TRBV12-4	TRBJ2-5	CASNGPGQGTQYF	TGTGCCAGCAACGGCCCGGGACAGGGGACCCAGTACTTC
once	TRBD2	TRBV7-2	TRBJ2-2	CASSTGTSGAGELFF	TGTGCCAGCAGCACCGGGACTAGCGGCGCCGGGGAGCTGTTTTTT
.	.	TRBV7-9	TRBJ2-1	CASSPRTGTSSYNEQFF	TGTGCCAGCAGCCCGCGAACCGGGACGAGCTCCTACAATGAGCAGTTCTTC
few	TRBD1	TRBV6-5	TRBJ2-7	CASSQTGPLHEQYF	TGTGCCAGCAGTCAGACAGGGCCCCTCCACGAGCAGTACTTC
few	TRBD2	TRBV7-2	TRBJ2-1	CASSVAGGGFYNEQFF	TGTGCCAGCAGCGTAGCTGGGGGGGGGTTTTACAATGAGCAGTTCTTC
.	.	TRBV28	TRBJ2-7	CASSLQVGEQYF	TGTGCCAGCAGTTTACAGGTTGGCGAGCAGTACTTC
.	.	TRBV10-3	TRBJ2-3	CAISARSDTQYF	TGTGCCATCAGTGCGCGGTCCGATACGCAGTATTTT
many	TRBD1	TRBV7-9	TRBJ2-7	CASSKGDRILSEQYF	TGTGCCAGCAGCAAAGGGGACAGGATCTTGAGCGAGCAGTACTTC
.	.	TRBV9	TRBJ2-5	CASNQGAGETQYF	TGTGCCAGCAACCAAGGGGCGGGAGAGACCCAGTACTTC
.	.	TRBV4-2	TRBJ2-1	CASSQDLWTNNEQFF	TGTGCCAGCAGCCAAGACCTTTGGACTAACAATGAGCAGTTCTTC
.	TRBD2	TRBV6-1	TRBJ2-1	CASSGTSGGGSFYNEQFF	TGTGCCAGCAGTGGGACTAGCGGGGGGGGTTCTTTCTACAATGAGCAGTTCTTC
.	TRBD1	TRBV6-5	TRBJ2-5	CVSSYSTGGVETQYF	TGTGTCAGCAGTTACTCCACAGGGGGCGTTGAGACCCAGTACTTC
few	.	TRBV7-8	TRBJ2-5	CASSPQQGRGETQYF	TGTGCCAGCAGCCCACAACAGGGGAGGGGAGAGACCCAGTACTTC
.	.	TRBV4-2	TRBJ1-2	CASSQDVRGDYGYTF	TGTGCCAGCAGCCAAGATGTCAGGGGCGACTATGGCTACACCTTC
.	TRBD2	TRBV7-2	TRBJ2-2	CASSLAGGRMGTGELFF	TGTGCCAGCAGCTTAGCCGGCGGGAGGATGGGCACCGGGGAGCTGTTTTTT
many	TRBD1	TRBV6-1	TRBJ2-4	CASSPGQGRSAKNIQYF	TGTGCCAGCAGCCCCGGACAGGGACGTTCGGCCAAAAACATTCAGTACTTC
.	.	TRBV29-1	TRBJ2-1	CSAQEVQGNEQFF	TGCAGCGCTCAGGAGGTACAAGGCAATGAGCAGTTCTTC
.	TRBD2	TRBV20-1	TRBJ2-1	CSARSSGRYAEQFF	TGCAGTGCTAGGTCCAGCGGGAGATACGCTGAGCAGTTCTTC
.	.	TRBV29-1	TRBJ2-1	CSATTGGGPNEQFF	TGCAGCGCAACCACTGGGGGGGGGCCTAATGAGCAGTTCTTC
.	.	TRBV15	TRBJ2-3	CATSRDRNLKDTQYF	TGTGCCACCAGCAGAGACCGGAATTTGAAAGATACGCAGTATTTT
.	.	TRBV27	TRBJ2-1	CASSLEGEIRTEQFF	TGTGCCAGCAGTTTAGAGGGGGAGATTCGTACTGAGCAGTTCTTC
.	.	TRBV7-2	TRBJ2-7	CASSYRAAFDEQYF	TGTGCCAGCAGCTACCGGGCCGCGTTCGACGAGCAGTACTTC